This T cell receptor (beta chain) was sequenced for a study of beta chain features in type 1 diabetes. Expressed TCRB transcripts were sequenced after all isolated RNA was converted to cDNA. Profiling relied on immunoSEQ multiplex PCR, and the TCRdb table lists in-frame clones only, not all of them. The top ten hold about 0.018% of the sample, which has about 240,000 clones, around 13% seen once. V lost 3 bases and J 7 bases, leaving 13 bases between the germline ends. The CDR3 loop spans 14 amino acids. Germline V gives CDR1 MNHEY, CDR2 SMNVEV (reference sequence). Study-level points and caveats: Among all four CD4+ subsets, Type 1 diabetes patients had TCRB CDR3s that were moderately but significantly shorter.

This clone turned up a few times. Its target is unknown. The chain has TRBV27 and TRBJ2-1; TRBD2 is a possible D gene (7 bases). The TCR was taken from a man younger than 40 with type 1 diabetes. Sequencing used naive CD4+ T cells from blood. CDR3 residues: CASSLKGGRNEQFF. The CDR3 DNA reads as TGTGCCAGCAGTTTGAAGGGGGGGCGGAATGAGCAGTTCTTC.